This T cell receptor beta chain is drawn from a study of early stage breast cancer tumors. Study summary: Of 15 to 20 invasive breast tumors, about twelve were hormone receptor-positive, HER2-negative.

The J segment lost 4 bases and the V segment lost 2 bases, leaving 3 bases of the junction unmatched. This CDR3 is built from 15 residues. Per the germline V gene, CDR1 is MNHEY and CDR2 is SVGAGI. Here immunoSEQ multiplex PCR was the method, and the copy in TCRdb shows in-frame clones only, minus some. Of tens of thousands of clones listed, just over 90% are singletons. Material for sequencing was blood. This chain links TRBV6-5 with TRBJ1-1, with 11 bases matching TRBD1. This TCR derives from a person aged 65 to 79 with breast cancer. Here the CDR3 reads CASSYGTGGGTEAFF. The CDR3 DNA is TGTGCCAGCAGTTACGGGACAGGGGGAGGCACTGAAGCTTTCTTT.